This T cell receptor beta chain was found in a study of CD8+ T cells in alopecia areata. Whole-study findings and limits: In lesional scalp, particularly from alopecia totalis/universalis, clonality was higher than in normal scalp. Scalp and blood retained many expanded lesional clones during tofacitinib.

Stated treatment: oral pan-JAK inhibitor, 5-10 mg twice daily. As part of sample collection, lesional scalp punch biopsies and peripheral blood were taken from alopecia areata patients. Sorting of CD4+ and CD8+ T cells was performed on PBMCs. Sequencing templates came from extracted RNA that was reverse transcribed into cDNA. Some clones are missing from TCRdb's copy, which holds only in-frame ones; the method was immunoSEQ multiplex PCR. Here the sample spans fewer than 150,000 clones, 58% being singletons. Turning to this clone: Its antigen remains unidentified.

The germline V gene has CDR1 SEHNR and CDR2 FQNEAQ (reference sequence). The CDR3 totals 16 residues. Trimming took off 4 bases at V and 0 bases at J, with 10 bases between the two ends. This TCR came from a human donor with alopecia areata. The chain combines TRBV7-9 with TRBJ2-6; the D is unclear. The specimen was CD8+ T cells sorted from blood, collected at week 4, from a patient treated with tofacitinib. CDR3 coding DNA: TGTGCCAGCAGCTCCCGATTGCCCTCTGGGGCCAACGTCCTGACTTTC. Residues: CASSSRLPSGANVLTF. Full variable domain (outside the CDR3, taken from reference TRBV7-9 and TRBJ2-6): DTGVSQNPRHKITKRGQNVTFRCDPISEHNRLYWYRQTLGQGPEFLTYFQNEAQLEKSRLLSDRFSAERPKGSFSTLEIQRTEQGDSAMYLCASSSRLPSGANVLTFGAGSRLTVL.